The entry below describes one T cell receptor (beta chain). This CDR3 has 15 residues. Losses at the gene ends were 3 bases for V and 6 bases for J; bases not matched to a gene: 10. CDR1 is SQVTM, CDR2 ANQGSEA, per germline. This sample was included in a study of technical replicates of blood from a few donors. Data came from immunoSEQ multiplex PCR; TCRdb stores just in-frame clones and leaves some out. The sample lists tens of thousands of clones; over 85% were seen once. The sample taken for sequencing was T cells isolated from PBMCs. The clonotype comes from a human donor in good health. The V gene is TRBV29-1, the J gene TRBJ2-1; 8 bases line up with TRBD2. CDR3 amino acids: CSVESVKREINEQFF. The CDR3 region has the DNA TGCAGCGTTGAGTCGGTTAAGCGGGAGATCAATGAGCAGTTCTTC.